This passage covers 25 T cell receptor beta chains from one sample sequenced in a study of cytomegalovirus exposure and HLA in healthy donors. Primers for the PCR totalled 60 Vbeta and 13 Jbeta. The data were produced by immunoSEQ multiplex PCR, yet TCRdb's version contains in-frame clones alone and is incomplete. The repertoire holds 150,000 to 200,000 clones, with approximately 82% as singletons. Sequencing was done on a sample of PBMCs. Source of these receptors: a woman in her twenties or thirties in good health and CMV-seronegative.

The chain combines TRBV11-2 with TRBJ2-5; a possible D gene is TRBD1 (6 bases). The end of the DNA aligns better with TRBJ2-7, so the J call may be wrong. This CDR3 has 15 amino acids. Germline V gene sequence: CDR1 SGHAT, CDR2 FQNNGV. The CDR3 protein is CASSHEDRFSYEQYF. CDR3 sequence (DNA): TGTGCCAGCAGCCATGAGGACAGATTCTCCTACGAGCAGTACTTC.

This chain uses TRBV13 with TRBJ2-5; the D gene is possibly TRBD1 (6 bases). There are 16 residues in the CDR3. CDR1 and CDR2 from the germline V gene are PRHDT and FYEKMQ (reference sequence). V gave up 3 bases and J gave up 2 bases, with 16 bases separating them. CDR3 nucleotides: TGTGCCAGCAGCTTCCCACCCGATAGGGGGCAAGAGACCCAGTACTTC. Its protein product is CASSFPPDRGQETQYF.

The CDR3 spells CASSQEASGGPQDTQYF. CDR3 in DNA: TGCGCCAGCAGCCAAGAGGCTAGCGGGGGCCCCCAAGATACGCAGTATTTT. This chain joins TRBV4-3 and TRBJ2-3; 10 bases are shared with TRBD2. This CDR3 comprises 17 residues. In germline, CDR1 is LGHNA, CDR2 YSLEER. J gave up 5 bases and V 0 bases, and 8 bases lay outside the gene matches.

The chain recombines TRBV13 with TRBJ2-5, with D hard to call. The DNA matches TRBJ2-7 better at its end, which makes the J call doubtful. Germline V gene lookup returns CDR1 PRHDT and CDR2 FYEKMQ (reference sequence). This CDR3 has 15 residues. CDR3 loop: CASSLARRDYYEQYF. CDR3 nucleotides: TGTGCCAGCAGCCTCGCGCGGCGAGATTACTACGAGCAGTACTTC.

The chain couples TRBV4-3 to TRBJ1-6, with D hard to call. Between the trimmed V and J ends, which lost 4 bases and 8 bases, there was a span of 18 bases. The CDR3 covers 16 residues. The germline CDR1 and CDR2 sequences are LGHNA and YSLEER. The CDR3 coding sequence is TGCGCCAGCAGCCGGACGATTTTTAGGCGGGATTCACCCCTCCACTTT. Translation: CASSRTIFRRDSPLHF.

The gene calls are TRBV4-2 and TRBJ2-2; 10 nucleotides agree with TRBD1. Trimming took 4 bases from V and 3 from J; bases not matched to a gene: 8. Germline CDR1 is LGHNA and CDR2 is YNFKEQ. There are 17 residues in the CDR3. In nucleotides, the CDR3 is TGTGCCAGCAGCCCGCCGGGACAGGGGTATTACACCGGGGAGCTGTTTTTT. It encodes CASSPPGQGYYTGELFF.

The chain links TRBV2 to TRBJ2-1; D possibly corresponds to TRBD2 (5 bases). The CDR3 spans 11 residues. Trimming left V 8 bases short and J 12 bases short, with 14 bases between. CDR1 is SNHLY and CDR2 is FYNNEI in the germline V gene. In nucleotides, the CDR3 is TGTGCCAGCCGCACCGGGATTGGGCAGTTCTTC. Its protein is CASRTGIGQFF.

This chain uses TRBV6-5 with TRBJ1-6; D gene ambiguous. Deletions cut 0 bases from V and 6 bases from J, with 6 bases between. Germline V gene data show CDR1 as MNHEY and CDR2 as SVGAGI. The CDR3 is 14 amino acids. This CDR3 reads CASSYSSRNSPLHF. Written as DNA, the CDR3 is TGTGCCAGCAGTTACTCGTCTCGTAATTCACCCCTCCACTTT.

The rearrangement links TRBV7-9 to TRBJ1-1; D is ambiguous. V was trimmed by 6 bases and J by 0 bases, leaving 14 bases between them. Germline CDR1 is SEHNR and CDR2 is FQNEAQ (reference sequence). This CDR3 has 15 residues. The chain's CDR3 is CASSFHFGLNTEAFF. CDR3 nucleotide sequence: TGTGCCAGCAGTTTCCACTTCGGTTTGAACACTGAAGCTTTCTTT.

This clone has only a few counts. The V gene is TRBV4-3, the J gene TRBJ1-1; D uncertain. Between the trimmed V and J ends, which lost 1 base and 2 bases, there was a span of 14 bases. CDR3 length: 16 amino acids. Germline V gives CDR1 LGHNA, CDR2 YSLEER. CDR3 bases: TGCGCCAGCAGCCAAGTAGGCCTAGGATCCAACACTGAAGCTTTCTTT. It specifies CASSQVGLGSNTEAFF.

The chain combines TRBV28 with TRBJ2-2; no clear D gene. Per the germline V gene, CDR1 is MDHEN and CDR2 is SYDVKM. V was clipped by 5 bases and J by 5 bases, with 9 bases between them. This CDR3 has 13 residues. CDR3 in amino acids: CASSLVQTGELFF. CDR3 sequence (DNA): TGTGCCAGCAGTCTAGTACAAACCGGGGAGCTGTTTTTT.

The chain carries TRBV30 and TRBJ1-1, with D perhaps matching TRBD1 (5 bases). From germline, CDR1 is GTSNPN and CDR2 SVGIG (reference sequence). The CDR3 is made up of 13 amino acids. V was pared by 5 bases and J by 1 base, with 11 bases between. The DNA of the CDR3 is TGTGCCTGGGGGGCCGACGCGAACACTGAAGCTTTCTTT. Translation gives CAWGADANTEAFF.

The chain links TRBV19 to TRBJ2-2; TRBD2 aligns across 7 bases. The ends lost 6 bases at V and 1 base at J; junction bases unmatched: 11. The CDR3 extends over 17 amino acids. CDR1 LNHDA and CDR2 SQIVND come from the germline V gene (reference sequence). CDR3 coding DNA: TGTGCCAGTAGCTCCTCTAGCGGAACGGTGAACACCGGGGAGCTGTTTTTT. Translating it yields CASSSSSGTVNTGELFF.

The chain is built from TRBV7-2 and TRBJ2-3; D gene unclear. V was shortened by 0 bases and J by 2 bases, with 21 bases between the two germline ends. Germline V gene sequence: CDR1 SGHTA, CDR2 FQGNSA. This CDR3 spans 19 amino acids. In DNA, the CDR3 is TGTGCCAGCAGCTTAGCGAAGGAGCTGGGTTTGGTAGCCACAGATACGCAGTATTTT. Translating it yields CASSLAKELGLVATDTQYF.

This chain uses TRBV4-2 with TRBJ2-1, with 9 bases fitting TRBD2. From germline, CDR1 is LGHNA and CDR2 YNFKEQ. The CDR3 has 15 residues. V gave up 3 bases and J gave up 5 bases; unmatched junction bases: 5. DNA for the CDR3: TGTGCCAGCAGCCACGGGCGGGAGGGAAACAATGAGCAGTTCTTC. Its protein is CASSHGREGNNEQFF.

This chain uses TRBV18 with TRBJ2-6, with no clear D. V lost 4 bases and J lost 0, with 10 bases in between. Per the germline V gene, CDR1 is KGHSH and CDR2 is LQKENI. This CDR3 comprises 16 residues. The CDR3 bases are TGTGCCAGCTCACTTGATTCCTACTCTGGGGCCAACGTCCTGACTTTC. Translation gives CASSLDSYSGANVLTF.

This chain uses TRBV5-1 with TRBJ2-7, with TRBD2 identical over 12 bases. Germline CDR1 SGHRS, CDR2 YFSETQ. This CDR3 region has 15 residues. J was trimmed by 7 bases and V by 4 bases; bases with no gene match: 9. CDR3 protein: CASSPRLAGGGEQYF. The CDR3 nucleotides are TGCGCCAGCAGCCCCCGCCTAGCGGGGGGGGGTGAGCAGTACTTC. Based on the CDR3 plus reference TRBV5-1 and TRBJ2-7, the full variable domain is KAGVTQTPRYLIKTRGQQVTLSCSPISGHRSVSWYQQTPGQGLQFLFEYFSETQRNKGNFPGRFSGRQFSNSRSEMNVSTLELGDSALYLCASSPRLAGGGEQYFGPGTRLTVT.

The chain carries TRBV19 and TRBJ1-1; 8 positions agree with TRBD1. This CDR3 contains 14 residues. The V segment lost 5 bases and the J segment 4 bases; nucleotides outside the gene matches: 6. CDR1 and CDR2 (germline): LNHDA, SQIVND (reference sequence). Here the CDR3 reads CASSVRTGTTEAFF. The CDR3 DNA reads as TGTGCCAGTAGTGTCCGGACAGGGACCACTGAAGCTTTCTTT.

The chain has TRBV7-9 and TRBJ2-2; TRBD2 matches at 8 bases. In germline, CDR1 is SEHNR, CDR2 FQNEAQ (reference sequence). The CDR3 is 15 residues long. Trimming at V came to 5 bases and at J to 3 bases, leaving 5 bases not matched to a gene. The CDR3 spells CASSAGGTDTGELFF. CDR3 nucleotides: TGTGCCAGCAGCGCGGGGGGTACCGACACCGGGGAGCTGTTTTTT. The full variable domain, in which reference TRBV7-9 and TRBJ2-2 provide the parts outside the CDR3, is DTGVSQNPRHKITKRGQNVTFRCDPISEHNRLYWYRQTLGQGPEFLTYFQNEAQLEKSRLLSDRFSAERPKGSFSTLEIQRTEQGDSAMYLCASSAGGTDTGELFFGEGSRLTVL.

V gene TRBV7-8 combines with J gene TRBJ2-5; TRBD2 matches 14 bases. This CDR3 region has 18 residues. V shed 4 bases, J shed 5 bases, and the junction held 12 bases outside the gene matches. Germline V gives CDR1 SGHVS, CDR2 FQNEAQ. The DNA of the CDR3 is TGTGCCAGCAGCTCGGGACTAGCGGGGGCCAGGGGAGGTGAGACCCAGTACTTC. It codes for CASSSGLAGARGGETQYF.

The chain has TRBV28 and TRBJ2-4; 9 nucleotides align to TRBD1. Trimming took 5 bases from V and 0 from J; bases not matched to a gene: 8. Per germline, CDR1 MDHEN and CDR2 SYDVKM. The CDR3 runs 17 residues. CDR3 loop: CASSRGQGTLAKNIQYF. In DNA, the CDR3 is TGTGCCAGCAGTCGAGGACAGGGGACTTTAGCCAAAAACATTCAGTACTTC.

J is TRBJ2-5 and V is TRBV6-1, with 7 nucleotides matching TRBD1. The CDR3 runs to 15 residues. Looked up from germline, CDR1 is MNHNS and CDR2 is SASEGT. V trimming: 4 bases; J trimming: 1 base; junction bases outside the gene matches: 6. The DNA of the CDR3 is TGTGCCAGCAGTGGGAACAGGGGACCCCAAGAGACCCAGTACTTC. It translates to CASSGNRGPQETQYF.

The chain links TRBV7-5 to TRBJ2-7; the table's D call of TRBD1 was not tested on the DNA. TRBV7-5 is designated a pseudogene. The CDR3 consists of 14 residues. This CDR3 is CVRSFPRGSYEQYF. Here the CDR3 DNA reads TGTGTCAGAAGCTTCCCCAGGGGTTCGTACGAGCAGTACTTC.

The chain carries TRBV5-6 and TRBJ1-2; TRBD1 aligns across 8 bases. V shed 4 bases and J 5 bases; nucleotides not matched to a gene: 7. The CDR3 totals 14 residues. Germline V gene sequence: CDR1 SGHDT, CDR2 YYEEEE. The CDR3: CASSPDRGRYGYTF. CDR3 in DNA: TGTGCCAGCAGCCCCGACAGGGGAAGGTATGGCTACACCTTC.

This chain's CDR3 is CASSLSPGQGGGYEQYF. CDR3 nucleotides: TGTGCCAGCAGTTTATCGCCGGGACAGGGAGGAGGCTACGAGCAGTACTTC. The V call is TRBV27, the J call TRBJ2-7; 9 nucleotides agree with TRBD1. J lost 3 bases, V lost 0 bases, and 9 bases had no gene match. Looked up from germline, CDR1 is MNHEY and CDR2 is SMNVEV (reference sequence). The CDR3 runs 17 residues.